This T cell receptor beta chain originates from a study of liver allograft versus peripheral blood T cells. Background on the study: What was compared were the T cell receptor repertoires in transplanted livers and those in the peripheral blood of recipients. Study-level findings and limits: Intragraft liver T cell receptor repertoires reportedly differed from peripheral blood repertoires.

This clonotype was detected a few times. Its antigen is as yet unknown. Using its own MiXCR run on the reads, TCRdb lists one record per CDR3 protein. The sample holds some 5,900 distinct CDR3 sequences; approximately 15% are singletons and the top ten take 45% to 50%. This clonotype originated in a human patient who had a liver transplant. Some of the T cells might come from the graft donor.

The CDR3 sequence: CAWSVRFGGNSYEQYF. CDR3 nucleotides: TGTGCCTGGAGTGTAAGGTTCGGGGGGAACTCCTACGAGCAGTACTTC. The chain couples TRBV30 to TRBJ2-7, with TRBD2 matching over 7 bases. This CDR3 has 16 amino acids. J gave up 0 bases and V 0 bases, and 8 bases lay outside the gene matches. The germline V gene has CDR1 GTSNPN and CDR2 SVGIG (reference sequence).